This T cell receptor (beta chain) was retrieved from a study of T cells in tuberculosis. In the study overall: A South African cohort included IGRA-negative adolescents, latently infected IGRA-positive adolescents and adults with active tuberculosis. Findings and limits, study-wide: Active tuberculosis patients had shorter CDR3-alpha; the beta difference was nonsignificant.

TCRdb keeps only in-frame clones here, not all; method: immunoSEQ multiplex PCR. The table records tens of thousands of clones, 90% to 95% of them present only once. Remarks on this clone: Its target is unknown.

V lost 8 bases and J lost 7; bases outside the gene matches: 8. Germline CDR1 MNHEY, CDR2 SMNVEV (reference sequence). The CDR3 runs to 14 residues. On average about 100,000 T cells per donor were immunosequenced. The TCR sequence derives from a donor aged 10-29 years with latent tuberculosis or without tuberculosis infection. Some clones in this sample may be carry-over from other donors' samples. The rearrangement links TRBV27 to TRBJ2-1; 10 nucleotides match TRBD2. The sequencing sample was made of PBMCs. The CDR3 DNA reads as TGTGCCAGCTGCACCTCAGCGGGGGGGAATGAGCAGTTCTTC. It yields the protein CASCTSAGGNEQFF.